These 2 T cell receptor beta chains originate from one sample sequenced in a study of a mutant IDH1 vaccine in newly diagnosed glioma. Their antigen targets remain unknown. Some clones are missing from TCRdb's copy, which holds only in-frame ones; the method was immunoSEQ multiplex PCR. This sample carries just under 70,000 clones, roughly 80% of them seen once, and the ten largest clones take 9.5% to 15%. This sample's time point: week 35, safety follow-up. Alongside topical imiquimod, each dose of vaccine comprised 300 ug of mutant IDH1 20-mer peptide. The sequencing used PBMCs, collected from a glioma patient whose treatment included an IDH1 peptide vaccine. The receptors come from a man between 18 and 35 years old with glioma.

This chain links TRBV18 with TRBJ2-7; no clear D gene. The V end lost 1 base, the J end lost 4 bases, and 8 bases lay between the germline ends. Germline-derived CDR1 and CDR2 are KGHSH and LQKENI. This CDR3 is built from 13 residues. CDR3 residues: CASSPRLEYEQYF. The CDR3 DNA is TGTGCCAGCTCACCACGTTTGGAGTACGAGCAGTACTTC. The whole variable domain, filled in from reference TRBV18 and TRBJ2-7, reads NAGVMQNPRHLVRRRGQEARLRCSPMKGHSHVYWYRQLPEEGLKFMVYLQKENIIDESGMPKERFSAEFPKEGPSILRIQQVVRGDSAAYFCASSPRLEYEQYFGPGTRLTVT.

The V gene is TRBV2, the J gene TRBJ1-1; 7 bases align to TRBD1. The CDR3 is 14 residues long. The germline gives CDR1 SNHLY, CDR2 FYNNEI. The junction had 7 bases not matched to a gene; V was cut back by 9 bases and J by 0 bases. This chain's CDR3 is CARSQGEMNTEAFF. CDR3 bases: TGTGCCAGGTCCCAGGGGGAAATGAACACTGAAGCTTTCTTT.